In its sample, the clone carrying this T cell receptor (beta chain) was seen a few times. This sample was taken from a study of shared T cell receptors in the human thymus. Only in-frame clones appear in the TCRdb table, and some are missing; sequencing was by immunoSEQ multiplex PCR. The sample contains about 660,000 clones, around 89% of which appear only once. Germline V gene data show CDR1 as SGHTA and CDR2 as FQGNSA. The CDR3 sequence is 15 residues long. V lost 10 bases, J lost 5 bases, and 13 bases stayed unmatched. In addition, the sample was reused for a study of human thymus T cells. That investigation notes: Resections were taken during corrective heart surgery, and the thymus tissue came from these. Gene usage (both V and J) appeared biased in thymic and blood repertoires. As related research reported, thymic repertoires overlapped highly among unrelated individuals.

This chain links TRBV7-2 with TRBJ2-2; the match to TRBD1 covers 7 bases. The TCR originated in a boy younger than two with a congenital heart defect. Sequenced material: thymocytes. For the CDR3, the DNA is TGTGCCAACGGACCGGGACAGACAAAAACCGGGGAGCTGTTTTTT. Protein: CANGPGQTKTGELFF.